This TCR beta chain was sequenced in a study of cytomegalovirus exposure and HLA in healthy donors. Study results and caveats: In an earlier analysis, productive rearrangement rates for most beta V segments clustered near 87% or 30%. Near-uniform donor sequencing depth was presumed by presence/absence analyses. CMV serostatus was the sole immune exposure data available. A cluster of highly shared sequence variants was likely a sequencing artifact.

13 Jbeta primers and 60 Vbeta primers were used for the PCR. The table came from immunoSEQ multiplex PCR; TCRdb's copy has only in-frame clones and leaves some out. The table records 50,000 or so clones, approximately 71% of them present only once. The sample holds a few counts of this clone. The antigen remains undetermined. V gave up 4 bases and J gave up 6 bases, with 12 bases separating them. This CDR3 contains 13 residues. The germline V gene has CDR1 SGHVS and CDR2 FNYEAQ. This sequence was found in a man in his forties in good health and CMV-seropositive. The V call is TRBV7-6, the J call TRBJ1-1; maybe TRBD1 (5 bases). What was sequenced was PBMCs. CDR3 nucleotides: TGTGCCAGCAGCTCAGTGGGGACTTCTGAAGCTTTCTTT. Encoded protein: CASSSVGTSEAFF. Full variable domain (missing parts from reference TRBV7-6 and TRBJ1-1): GAGVSQSPRYKVTKRGQDVALRCDPISGHVSLYWYRQALGQGPEFLTYFNYEAQQDKSGLPNDRFSAERPEGSISTLTIQRTEQRDSAMYRCASSSVGTSEAFFGQGTRLTVV.